This entry concerns a single TCR beta chain. The antigen remains unidentified. This CDR3 has 16 amino acids. Trimming left V 0 bases short and J 4 bases short, with 12 bases between. Germline CDR1 reads LGHNA; CDR2 reads YNFKEQ. The data were taken from a study of OX40 agonist ivuxolimab in advanced cancers. Study context: Participants, 75% to 85% male, averaged approximately 65 years of age, ranging from about 23 to 79. General study points: Among T cells, CD8+ cells averaged more expanded clones than CD4+ cells.

Data came from immunoSEQ multiplex PCR; TCRdb stores just in-frame clones and leaves some out. The sample holds about 38,000 clones, 92% seen once. The sequencing used CD4+ or CD8+ T cells sorted from blood, collected in a trial of the OX40 agonist ivuxolimab. The receptor was isolated from an adult with an advanced solid tumor such as melanoma, head and neck, liver or kidney cancer. The J gene is TRBJ1-4, the V gene TRBV4-2, with D unresolved. CDR3 residues: CASSQEGRSLNEKLFF. CDR3 sequence (DNA): TGTGCCAGCAGCCAAGAGGGCCGGAGTCTTAATGAAAAACTGTTTTTT.